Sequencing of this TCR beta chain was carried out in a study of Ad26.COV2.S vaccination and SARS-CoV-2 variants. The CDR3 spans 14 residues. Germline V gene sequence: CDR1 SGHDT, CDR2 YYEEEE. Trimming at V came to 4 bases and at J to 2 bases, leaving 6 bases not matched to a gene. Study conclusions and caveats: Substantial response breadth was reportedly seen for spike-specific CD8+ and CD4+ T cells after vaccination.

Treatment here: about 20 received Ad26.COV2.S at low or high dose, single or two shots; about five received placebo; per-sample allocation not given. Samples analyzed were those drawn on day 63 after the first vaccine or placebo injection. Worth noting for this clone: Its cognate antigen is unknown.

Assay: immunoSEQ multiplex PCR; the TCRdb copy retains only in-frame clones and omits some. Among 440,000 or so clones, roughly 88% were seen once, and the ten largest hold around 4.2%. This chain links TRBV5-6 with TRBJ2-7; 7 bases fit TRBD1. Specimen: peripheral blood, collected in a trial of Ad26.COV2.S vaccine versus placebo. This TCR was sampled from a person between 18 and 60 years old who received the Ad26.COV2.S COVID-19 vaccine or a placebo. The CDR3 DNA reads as TGTGCCAGCAGCCGAGGGGACAGAGCCTACGAGCAGTACTTC. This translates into CASSRGDRAYEQYF.